In this sample, the clone carrying this TCR beta chain turned up a few times. This entry belongs to a study of human T cells and chemical hapten exposure. As for time point: pre-sensitization, week 0. Documented treatment: therapeutic diphenylcyclopropenone sensitization with weekly scalp DPC. J lost 5 bases, V lost 5 bases, and 9 bases had no gene match. The CDR3 is 14 amino acids. In germline, CDR1 is SGHNT, CDR2 YYREEE (reference sequence). TCRdb called the RACE reads again in MiXCR, with one record for every CDR3 protein. The sample gives approximately 370,000 distinct CDR3 sequences, 5.5% of which show up once; roughly 8.2% is in the top ten.

This clonotype was obtained from a woman aged 18-29 years with alopecia areata. Some clones in this sample may be carry-over from other donors' samples. Sequences were derived from whole blood, sampled in connection with sensitization to the hapten diphenylcyclopropenone (DPC). This chain joins TRBV5-4 and TRBJ2-5, with 7 bases matching TRBD1. The CDR3 protein is CASSIKGGAETQYF. The CDR3 DNA is TGTGCCAGCAGTATCAAAGGGGGCGCGGAGACCCAGTACTTC.